One and the same sample provided the 2 T cell receptor beta chains below, sequenced in a study of blood T cell repertoires in COVID-19. Generated by immunoSEQ multiplex PCR, the TCRdb table keeps only in-frame clones and is missing some. The repertoire includes under 450,000 clones, about 80% of them detected once, and 1.1% sits in the top ten. Specimen: peripheral blood. All receptors come from a human donor with acute or convalescent COVID-19. The donor label of this sample is uncertain.

The rearrangement links TRBV5-5 to TRBJ1-4; 9 nucleotides match TRBD1. Germline V CDR1 and CDR2: SGHKS, YYEKEE (reference sequence). The CDR3 is made up of 15 amino acids. V lost 4 bases, J lost 15 bases, and 16 bases stayed unmatched. The CDR3 DNA is TGTGCCAGCAGCATTGAGGGACAGGGTAAATCGGGGATGTTTTTT. Its translation is CASSIEGQGKSGMFF. Full variable domain (outside the CDR3, taken from reference TRBV5-5 and TRBJ1-4): DAGVTQSPTHLIKTRGQQVTLRCSPISGHKSVSWYQQVLGQGPQFIFQYYEKEERGRGNFPDRFSARQFPNYSSELNVNALLLGDSALYLCASSIEGQGKSGMFFGSGTQLSVL.

This clone was seen only a few times. J is TRBJ1-2 and V is TRBV2; TRBD1 is a possible D gene (6 bases). Germline V gene lookup returns CDR1 SNHLY and CDR2 FYNNEI. This CDR3 has 12 amino acids. V was cut by 6 bases and J by 8 bases, with 13 bases left in between. CDR3 DNA: TGTGCCAGCAGCCCGACCCAGGGGGGCTACACCTTC. This gives the protein CASSPTQGGYTF.